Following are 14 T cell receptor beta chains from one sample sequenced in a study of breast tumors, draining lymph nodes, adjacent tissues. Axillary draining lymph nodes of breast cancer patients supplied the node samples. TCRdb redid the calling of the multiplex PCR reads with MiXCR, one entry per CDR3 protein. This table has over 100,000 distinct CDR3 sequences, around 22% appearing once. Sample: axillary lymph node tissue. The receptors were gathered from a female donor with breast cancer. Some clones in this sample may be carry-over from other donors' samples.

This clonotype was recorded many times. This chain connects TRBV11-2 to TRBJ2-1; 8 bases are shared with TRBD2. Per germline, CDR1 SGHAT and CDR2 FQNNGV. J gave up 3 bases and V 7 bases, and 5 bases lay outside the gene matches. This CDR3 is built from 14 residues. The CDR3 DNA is TGTGCCAGCACCCCAGCGGGAGTCTACAATGAGCAGTTCTTC. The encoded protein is CASTPAGVYNEQFF.

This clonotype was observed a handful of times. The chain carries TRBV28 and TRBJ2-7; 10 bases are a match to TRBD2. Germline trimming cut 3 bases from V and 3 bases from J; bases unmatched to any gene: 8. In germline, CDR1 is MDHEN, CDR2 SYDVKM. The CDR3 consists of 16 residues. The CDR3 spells CASSFPKAGGLYEQYF. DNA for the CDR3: TGTGCCAGCAGTTTCCCTAAAGCGGGAGGGCTCTACGAGCAGTACTTC. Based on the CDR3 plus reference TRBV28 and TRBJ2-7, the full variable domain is DVKVTQSSRYLVKRTGEKVFLECVQDMDHENMFWYRQDPGLGLRLIYFSYDVKMKEKGDIPEGYSVSREKKERFSLILESASTNQTSMYLCASSFPKAGGLYEQYFGPGTRLTVT.

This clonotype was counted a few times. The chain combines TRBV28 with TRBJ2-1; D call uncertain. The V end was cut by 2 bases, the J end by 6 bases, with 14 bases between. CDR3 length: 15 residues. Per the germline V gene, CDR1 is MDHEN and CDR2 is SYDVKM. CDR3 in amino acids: CASSLMGLDPNEQFF. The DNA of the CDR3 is TGTGCCAGCAGTTTAATGGGGTTGGACCCCAATGAGCAGTTCTTC.

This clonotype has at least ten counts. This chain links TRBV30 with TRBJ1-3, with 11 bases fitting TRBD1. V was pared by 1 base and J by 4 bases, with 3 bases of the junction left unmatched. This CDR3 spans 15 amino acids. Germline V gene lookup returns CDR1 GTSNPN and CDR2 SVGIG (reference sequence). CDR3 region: CAWSGTGGVGNTIYF. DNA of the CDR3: TGTGCCTGGAGTGGGACAGGGGGCGTGGGAAACACCATATATTTT. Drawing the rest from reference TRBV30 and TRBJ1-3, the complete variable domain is SQTIHQWPATLVQPVGSPLSLECTVEGTSNPNLYWYRQAAGRGLQLLFYSVGIGQISSEVPQNLSASRPQDRQFILSSKKLLLSDSGFYLCAWSGTGGVGNTIYFGEGSWLTVV.

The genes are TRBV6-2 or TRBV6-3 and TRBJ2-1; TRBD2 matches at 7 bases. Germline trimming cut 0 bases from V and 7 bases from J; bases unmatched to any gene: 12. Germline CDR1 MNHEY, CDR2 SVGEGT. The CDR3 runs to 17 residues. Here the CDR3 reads CASSYSILEGRENEQFF. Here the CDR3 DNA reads TGTGCCAGCAGTTACTCGATTCTGGAGGGGAGGGAGAATGAGCAGTTCTTC.

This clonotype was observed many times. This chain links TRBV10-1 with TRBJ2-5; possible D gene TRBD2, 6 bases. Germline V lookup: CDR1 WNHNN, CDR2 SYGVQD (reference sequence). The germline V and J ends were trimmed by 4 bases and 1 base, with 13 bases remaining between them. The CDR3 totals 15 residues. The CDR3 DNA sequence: TGCGCCAGCAGTGGCCTTATGGGGGGCCAAGAGACCCAGTACTTC. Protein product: CASSGLMGGQETQYF.

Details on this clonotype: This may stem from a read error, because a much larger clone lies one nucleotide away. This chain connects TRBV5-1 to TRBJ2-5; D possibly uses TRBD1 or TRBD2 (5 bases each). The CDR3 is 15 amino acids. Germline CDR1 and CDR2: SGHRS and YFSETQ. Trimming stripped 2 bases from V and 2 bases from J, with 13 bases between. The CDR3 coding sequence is TGCGCCAGCAGCTTTTCCGGGGCTAAGCAAGAGACCCAGTACTTC. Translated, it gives CASSFSGAKQETQYF.

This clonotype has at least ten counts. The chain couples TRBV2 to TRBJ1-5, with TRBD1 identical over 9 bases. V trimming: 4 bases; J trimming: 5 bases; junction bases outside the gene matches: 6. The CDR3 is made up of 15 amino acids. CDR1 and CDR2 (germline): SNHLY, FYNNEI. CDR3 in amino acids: CASSGPGTGYQPQHF. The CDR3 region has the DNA TGTGCCAGCAGTGGGCCCGGGACAGGGTATCAGCCCCAGCATTTT.

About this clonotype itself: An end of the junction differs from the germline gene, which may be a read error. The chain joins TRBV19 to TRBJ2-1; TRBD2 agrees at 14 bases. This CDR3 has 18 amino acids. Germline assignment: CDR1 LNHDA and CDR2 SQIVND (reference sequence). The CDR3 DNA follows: TGTGCCAGTAGCCCGGGACTAGCGGGAGATTCCACCTACAATGAGCCGTTCTTC. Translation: CASSPGLAGDSTYNEPFF.

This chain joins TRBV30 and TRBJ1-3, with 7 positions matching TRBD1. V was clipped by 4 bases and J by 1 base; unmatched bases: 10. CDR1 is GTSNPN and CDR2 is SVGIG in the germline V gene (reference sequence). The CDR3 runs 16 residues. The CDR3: CAWTPQGGISGNTIYF. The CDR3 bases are TGTGCCTGGACCCCCCAGGGGGGAATATCTGGAAACACCATATATTTT. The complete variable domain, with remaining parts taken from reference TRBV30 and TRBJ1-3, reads SQTIHQWPATLVQPVGSPLSLECTVEGTSNPNLYWYRQAAGRGLQLLFYSVGIGQISSEVPQNLSASRPQDRQFILSSKKLLLSDSGFYLCAWTPQGGISGNTIYFGEGSWLTVV.

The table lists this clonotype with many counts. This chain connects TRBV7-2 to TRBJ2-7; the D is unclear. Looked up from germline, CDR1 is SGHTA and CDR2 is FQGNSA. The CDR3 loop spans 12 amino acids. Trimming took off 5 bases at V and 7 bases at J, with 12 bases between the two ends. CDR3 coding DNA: TGTGCCAGCAGCGTAAACCTGAGGGAGCAGTACTTC. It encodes CASSVNLREQYF.

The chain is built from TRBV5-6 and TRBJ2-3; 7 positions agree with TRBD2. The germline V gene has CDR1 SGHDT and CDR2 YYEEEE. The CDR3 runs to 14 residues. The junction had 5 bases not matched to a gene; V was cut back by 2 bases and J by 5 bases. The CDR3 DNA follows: TGTGCCAGCAGCTTACCGGGAGGTCTAGATACGCAGTATTTT. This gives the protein CASSLPGGLDTQYF.

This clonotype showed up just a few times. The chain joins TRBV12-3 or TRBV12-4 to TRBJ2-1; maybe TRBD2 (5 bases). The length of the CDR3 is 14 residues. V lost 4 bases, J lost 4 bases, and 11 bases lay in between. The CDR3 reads CASSSAGRYNEQFF. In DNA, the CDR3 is TGTGCCAGCAGTTCGGCGGGCCGGTACAATGAGCAGTTCTTC.

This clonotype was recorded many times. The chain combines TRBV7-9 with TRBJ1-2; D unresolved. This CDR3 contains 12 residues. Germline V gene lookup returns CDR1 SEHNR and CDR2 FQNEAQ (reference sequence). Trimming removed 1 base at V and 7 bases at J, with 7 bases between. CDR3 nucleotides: TGTGCCAGCAGCTTAGGCCGTATTGGCTACACCTTC. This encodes CASSLGRIGYTF.